This T cell receptor beta chain was identified in a study of blood T cell repertoires in COVID-19. In the study overall: Donors in the United States, Italy and Spain gave samples during acute or convalescent COVID-19.

V was trimmed by 2 bases and J by 7 bases, leaving 5 bases between them. Germline V gene lookup returns CDR1 ENHRY and CDR2 SYGVKD. The CDR3 loop spans 12 amino acids. TCRdb's copy holds only in-frame clones and misses some; the assay was immunoSEQ multiplex PCR. Among 120,000 to 150,000 clones listed, 87% were seen once. V usage is TRBV10-3 and J usage is TRBJ2-2; D ambiguous. The clonotype was recovered from a woman aged 50 to 65 with active or convalescent COVID-19. Sequencing used peripheral blood. DNA of the CDR3: TGTGCCATCAGTGAGGGCGGCGGGGAGCTGTTTTTT. It encodes CAISEGGGELFF.